This T cell receptor (beta chain) was retrieved from a study of cytomegalovirus exposure and HLA in healthy donors. Study-level findings and limits: Common viral pathogens (according to a later analysis) appeared linked to several of the most significant clusters. Later analysis indicated greater clonal expansion among HLA-associated TCR beta chains than among equally common other chains.

60 Vbeta and 13 Jbeta primers were used in PCR. The method was immunoSEQ multiplex PCR; TCRdb's version includes in-frame clones alone and lacks a portion of them. In the table there are tens of thousands of clones, over 70% of which are singletons. In the case of this clone: Its antigen is undetermined.

The CDR3 length is 15 residues. Germline CDR1 and CDR2: LNHDA and SQIVND (reference sequence). Deletions cut 3 bases from V and 0 bases from J, with 9 bases between. This clonotype was obtained from a man in his forties or fifties in good health and CMV-seronegative. Sequencing input: PBMCs. The V gene is TRBV19, the J gene TRBJ2-1; perhaps TRBD2 as D (6 bases). The CDR3 bases are TGTGCCAGTAGTATGGAGGGCCGCTCCTACAATGAGCAGTTCTTC. Encoded protein: CASSMEGRSYNEQFF.